The 10 T cell receptor beta chains below all came from one sample that was sequenced in a study of blood T cell repertoires in COVID-19. This table comes from immunoSEQ multiplex PCR, and its TCRdb copy is limited to in-frame clones, with some not included. The sample gives 300,000 to 350,000 clones, roughly 90% of which show up once; around 4.2% is in the top ten. The source material was PBMCs or T cells enriched from blood (not recorded which). These receptors all come from a woman in her twenties or thirties who had been exposed to COVID-19.

This clone appeared a single time. The V and J genes are TRBV6-1 and TRBJ2-2; maybe TRBD1 (5 bases). Trimming removed 4 bases at V and 5 bases at J, with 11 bases between. Germline V gives CDR1 MNHNS, CDR2 SASEGT. The CDR3 is 14 amino acids. CDR3 loop: CASSGTFGTGELFF. Written as DNA, the CDR3 is TGTGCCAGCAGTGGGACATTCGGTACCGGGGAGCTGTTTTTT.

The chain combines TRBV5-1 with TRBJ1-3; possible D gene TRBD1, 5 bases. The CDR3 sequence is 15 residues long. With 6 bases removed from V and 4 bases from J, the gap between germline ends came to 17 bases. Germline values: CDR1 SGHRS, CDR2 YFSETQ. The CDR3 DNA reads TGCGCCAGCAAGTCGAGCGGGCAGGGCGGAAACACCATATATTTT. This translates into CASKSSGQGGNTIYF.

The chain employs TRBV7-9 and TRBJ1-1; D call uncertain. The CDR3 extends over 14 amino acids. V gave up 3 bases and J gave up 1 base, with 9 bases separating them. CDR1 is SEHNR and CDR2 is FQNEAQ in the germline V gene (reference sequence). Here the CDR3 DNA reads TGTGCCAGCAGCTTTGCGCTACCGAACACTGAAGCTTTCTTT. It yields the protein CASSFALPNTEAFF. Combining the CDR3 with reference TRBV7-9 and TRBJ1-1 gives the whole variable domain DTGVSQNPRHKITKRGQNVTFRCDPISEHNRLYWYRQTLGQGPEFLTYFQNEAQLEKSRLLSDRFSAERPKGSFSTLEIQRTEQGDSAMYLCASSFALPNTEAFFGQGTRLTVV.

J is TRBJ2-2 and V is TRBV9; TRBD1 matches at 7 bases. The V gene end was trimmed by 3 bases and the J gene end by 5 bases; junction bases not matched to a gene: 7. The CDR3 is made up of 15 amino acids. Germline values: CDR1 SGDLS, CDR2 YYNGEE. CDR3 sequence reads: CASSADRVGTGELFF. As DNA, the CDR3 is TGTGCCAGCAGCGCCGACAGGGTAGGTACCGGGGAGCTGTTTTTT.

A word on this clone: Different DNA sequences within this sample yield the same CDR3. The chain links TRBV6-1 to TRBJ2-7; D perhaps matches TRBD1 (6 bases). Germline V lookup: CDR1 MNHNS, CDR2 SASEGT. This CDR3 has 13 amino acids. The germline V and J ends were trimmed by 0 bases and 3 bases, with 6 bases remaining between them. CDR3 DNA: TGTGCCAGCAGTGAAGCCAGGGGCTACGAGCAGTACTTC. It encodes CASSEARGYEQYF.

J is TRBJ2-7 and V is TRBV6-5; TRBD2 might be the D (5 bases). The germline V and J ends were trimmed by 2 bases and 5 bases, with 10 bases remaining between them. Germline V lookup: CDR1 MNHEY, CDR2 SVGAGI. The CDR3 runs to 13 residues. Here the CDR3 reads CASSYREYHEQYF. For the CDR3, the DNA is TGTGCCAGCAGTTACCGGGAATACCACGAGCAGTACTTC.

The chain links TRBV7-3 to TRBJ1-1; 8 positions agree with TRBD1. The CDR3 length is 14 residues. The junction had 3 bases not matched to a gene; V was cut back by 5 bases and J by 1 base. Germline V gene sequence: CDR1 SGHTA, CDR2 FQGTGA. CDR3 DNA sequence: TGTGCCAGCAGCCGGACAGGGTCGAACACTGAAGCTTTCTTT. Its translation is CASSRTGSNTEAFF.

This chain uses TRBV7-9 with TRBJ1-1; a weak D match, TRBD1 (5 bases). CDR1 SEHNR and CDR2 FQNEAQ come from the germline V gene (reference sequence). Trimming took off 11 bases at V and 1 base at J, with 8 bases between the two ends. The CDR3 is 11 residues long. The DNA of the CDR3 is TGTGCCGTACAGGAGAACACTGAAGCTTTCTTT. Encoded protein: CAVQENTEAFF.

The chain is built from TRBV30 and TRBJ1-2; weak D call: TRBD1 (5 bases). CDR1 and CDR2 (germline): GTSNPN, SVGIG (reference sequence). The CDR3 loop spans 18 amino acids. Trimming stripped 0 bases from V and 2 bases from J, with 22 bases between. CDR3 nucleotide sequence: TGTGCCTGGAGTGTTATTTCGGGGGTAAGGACACTCAACTATGGCTACACCTTC. Protein product: CAWSVISGVRTLNYGYTF.

The rearrangement links TRBV7-9 to TRBJ1-2; possibly TRBD1 for D (6 bases). V was pared by 5 bases and J by 5 bases, with 18 bases between. CDR3 length: 15 residues. Germline V gives CDR1 SEHNR, CDR2 FQNEAQ (reference sequence). The CDR3 reads CASSVQGSKLYGYTF. Here the CDR3 DNA reads TGTGCCAGCAGCGTACAGGGTTCCAAGCTTTATGGCTACACCTTC. Filled out from reference TRBV7-9 and TRBJ1-2, the complete variable domain reads DTGVSQNPRHKITKRGQNVTFRCDPISEHNRLYWYRQTLGQGPEFLTYFQNEAQLEKSRLLSDRFSAERPKGSFSTLEIQRTEQGDSAMYLCASSVQGSKLYGYTFGSGTRLTVV.